This T cell receptor beta chain was captured in a study of cytomegalovirus exposure and HLA in healthy donors. Findings of the study overall: Analysis was carried out at a later point, and it linked a missense DCLRE1C variant to TCR beta V- and J-gene trimming. Most sequenced TCRs were rare (though some public TCRs occurred in many donors). Because they were indistinguishable, some V segments, including TRBV6-2 and TRBV6-3, were excluded. The study labeled 180 or so TCR beta chains cytomegalovirus-associated.

This clone came up a few times. Antigen: not known. The CDR3 is 15 amino acids. CDR1 and CDR2 from the germline V gene are SGHRS and YFSETQ. The germline V and J ends were trimmed by 0 bases and 0 bases, with 6 bases remaining between them. Primers for the PCR totalled 60 Vbeta and 13 Jbeta. Profiled with immunoSEQ multiplex PCR; TCRdb holds only in-frame clones, not every one. The sample has approximately 97,000 clones; around 68% are singletons. Sequences were obtained from PBMCs. The TCR was taken from a human donor in good health. The gene calls are TRBV5-1 and TRBJ2-2; tentative D call: TRBD1 (5 bases). CDR3 amino acids: CASSLEGSNTGELFF. In DNA form, the CDR3 reads TGCGCCAGCAGCTTGGAGGGGTCGAACACCGGGGAGCTGTTTTTT.